The 20 T cell receptor beta chains below come from one sample, sequenced in a study of blood T cells in healthy people across ages. Next came a second PCR, run for about 7 to 12 cycles, which used a sample-barcoded 5' primer along with a J-beta primer mix. TCRdb analysed the 5' RACE reads with MiXCR anew, one entry per CDR3 protein. The sample yields 1.5 million to 2 million distinct CDR3 sequences, roughly 27% seen once. Source material: blood. These receptors originate from a woman between 25 and 40 years old in good health.

This clonotype was found a few times. The chain couples TRBV5-6 to TRBJ2-7; D is tentatively TRBD1 or TRBD2 (5 bases each). This CDR3 is 16 amino acids long. The ends were cut back, 1 base at V and 5 bases at J, with 19 bases in the middle. From germline, CDR1 is SGHDT and CDR2 YYEEEE. The CDR3 nucleotides read TGTGCCAGCAGCTTGTTCGGTGCAGGGACCGGCCACGAGCAGTACTTC. This encodes CASSLFGAGTGHEQYF.

The CDR3 DNA follows: TGTGCCAGCAGCGCCCGGACTAGCGGGAAGAACACCGGGGAGCTGTTTTTT. This sequence encodes CASSARTSGKNTGELFF. The gene calls are TRBV9 and TRBJ2-2; TRBD2 matches at 12 bases. Germline CDR1 and CDR2: SGDLS and YYNGEE. The junction had 4 bases not matched to a gene; V was cut back by 3 bases and J by 1 base. The CDR3 covers 17 residues.

The chain links TRBV5-1 to TRBJ2-6; D might be TRBD1 (6 bases). The CDR3 extends over 17 amino acids. Germline loops: CDR1 SGHRS, CDR2 YFSETQ. V lost 3 bases and J 0 bases, leaving 13 bases between the germline ends. CDR3 sequence: CASSSPGQNSGANVLTF. The DNA of the CDR3 is TGCGCCAGCAGCTCGCCGGGACAAAACTCTGGGGCCAACGTCCTGACTTTC.

This clonotype came up a few times. The chain carries TRBV2 and TRBJ2-5; no clear D gene. Germline V lookup: CDR1 SNHLY, CDR2 FYNNEI. The V gene lost 6 bases and the J gene lost 4 bases, with 15 bases spanning the gap. This CDR3 has 14 residues. CDR3 sequence: CASSDQTVGETQYF. The CDR3 DNA reads as TGTGCCAGCAGCGATCAGACGGTGGGAGAGACCCAGTACTTC.

The chain carries TRBV6-6 and TRBJ2-5; D is perhaps TRBD2 (5 bases). This CDR3 has 13 residues. CDR1 MNHNY and CDR2 SVGAGI come from the germline V gene (reference sequence). The V end was cut by 2 bases, the J end by 3 bases, with 7 bases between. CDR3 loop: CASSYKRKETQYF. In DNA form, the CDR3 reads TGTGCCAGCAGTTACAAGCGGAAAGAGACCCAGTACTTC.

This clonotype was seen only a few times. The chain joins TRBV4-3 to TRBJ1-1; D is perhaps TRBD1 (5 bases). V was cut by 0 bases and J by 0 bases, with 8 bases left in between. The CDR3 totals 15 residues. Per germline, CDR1 LGHNA and CDR2 YSLEER. The CDR3 DNA reads TGCGCCAGCAGCCAAGAGCCCAGGGTGAACACTGAAGCTTTCTTT. Translation gives CASSQEPRVNTEAFF.

The gene calls are TRBV3-1 and TRBJ1-5; no firm D call. The length of the CDR3 is 13 residues. V was shortened by 0 bases and J by 8 bases, with 8 bases between the two germline ends. Germline loops: CDR1 LGHDT, CDR2 YNNKEL (reference sequence). This CDR3 is CASSQEAGKPQHF. Here the CDR3 DNA reads TGTGCCAGCAGCCAAGAGGCGGGTAAGCCCCAGCATTTT.

In this sample, this clonotype turned up a few times. This chain joins TRBV9 and TRBJ1-1; 10 bases agree with TRBD1. Germline assignment: CDR1 SGDLS and CDR2 YYNGEE. The V segment lost 7 bases and the J segment 6 bases; nucleotides outside the gene matches: 9. This CDR3 has 14 amino acids. The CDR3 bases are TGTGCCAGCGCATCCGGGACAGGGGACGCTGAAGCTTTCTTT. Translated, it gives CASASGTGDAEAFF.

A note on this clonotype: A read error may be the cause here, since a much bigger clone is one base away. V usage is TRBV7-2 and J usage is TRBJ2-4; D perhaps matches TRBD2 (5 bases). Germline V gives CDR1 SGHTA, CDR2 FQGNSA. This CDR3 contains 15 residues. This chain's CDR3 is CASSLEMADYYEQCF. As DNA, the CDR3 is TGTGCCAGCAGCTTAGAAATGGCAGACTACTACGAGCAGTGCTTC.

This chain uses TRBV12-3 or TRBV12-4 with TRBJ1-2; a weak D match, TRBD1 (5 bases). CDR3 length: 13 amino acids. Deletions cut 11 bases from V and 4 bases from J, with 17 bases between. The DNA of the CDR3 is TGTGCCTGCCAGACTTCAGGGACCTATGGCTACACCTTC. As protein: CACQTSGTYGYTF.

The rearrangement joins TRBV7-2 to TRBJ2-1; D gene unclear. V lost 1 base to trimming and J lost 6 bases, with 13 bases between them. CDR1 SGHTA and CDR2 FQGNSA come from the germline V gene. This CDR3 comprises 15 residues. The CDR3 protein is CASSLGPSRVNEQFF. In DNA, the CDR3 is TGTGCCAGCAGCTTAGGGCCTAGTAGGGTCAATGAGCAGTTCTTC.

This clonotype was detected a few times. V and J are TRBV15 and TRBJ2-1, with D hard to call. Trimming cost V 1 base and J 6 bases, with 10 bases left between them. The CDR3 totals 14 residues. Germline values: CDR1 LNHNV, CDR2 YYDKDF (reference sequence). The CDR3 bases are TGTGCCACCAGCAGAGTATCCAGTGGCAATGAGCAGTTCTTC. Its translation is CATSRVSSGNEQFF.

This chain joins TRBV12-3 or TRBV12-4 and TRBJ1-2, with 7 bases identical to TRBD1. The V and J ends lost 6 bases and 4 bases, in that order; junction bases with no gene match: 14. This CDR3 is 16 amino acids long. The CDR3 is CASSPGGAQGVYGYTF. DNA of the CDR3: TGTGCCAGCAGCCCCGGGGGGGCTCAGGGGGTCTATGGCTACACCTTC.

The chain recombines TRBV20-1 with TRBJ2-1, with D unclear. With 5 bases removed from V and 0 bases from J, the gap between germline ends came to 14 bases. Germline values: CDR1 DFQATT, CDR2 SNEGSKA (reference sequence). This CDR3 is 15 amino acids long. The CDR3 region is CSASRPRTSYNEQFF. The CDR3 nucleotides are TGCAGTGCTTCCCGACCCCGGACCTCCTACAATGAGCAGTTCTTC.

This clonotype was observed a handful of times. A read error may account for a junction end that differs from germline. The chain uses TRBV5-1 and TRBJ2-5; TRBD2 matches 8 bases. This CDR3 region has 14 residues. Looked up from germline, CDR1 is SGHRS and CDR2 is YFSETQ. This CDR3 reads CASSSLAVQETQYF. The CDR3 DNA is TGTGCCAGCAGCTCACTAGCGGTCCAAGAGACCCAGTACTTC.

V gene TRBV29-1 combines with J gene TRBJ2-1; D unclear. Germline CDR1 is SQVTM and CDR2 is ANQGSEA. Trimming stripped 2 bases from V and 2 bases from J, with 13 bases between. There are 15 residues in the CDR3. The CDR3 protein is CSVEFGQTTYNEQFF. The CDR3 DNA sequence: TGCAGCGTTGAATTCGGGCAGACAACCTACAATGAGCAGTTCTTC.

This clonotype was seen more than once but under ten times. This chain uses TRBV20-1 with TRBJ1-6; 9 bases match TRBD1. Germline V gene sequence: CDR1 DFQATT, CDR2 SNEGSKA (reference sequence). CDR3 length: 16 residues. J gave up 2 bases and V 0 bases, and 2 bases lay outside the gene matches. CDR3 loop: CSAREQGATYNSPLHF. CDR3 nucleotides: TGCAGTGCTAGAGAACAGGGGGCCACCTATAATTCACCCCTCCACTTT.

The chain carries TRBV5-4 and TRBJ1-1; D might be TRBD1 (6 bases). Germline values: CDR1 SGHNT, CDR2 YYREEE (reference sequence). The ends were cut back, 0 bases at V and 2 bases at J, with 17 bases in the middle. This CDR3 spans 17 amino acids. The CDR3 region is CASSLDLGQILNTEAFF. CDR3 nucleotides: TGTGCCAGCAGCTTGGATCTCGGACAGATCCTCAACACTGAAGCTTTCTTT.

The rearrangement joins TRBV12-3 or TRBV12-4 to TRBJ2-1, with D perhaps assigned TRBD1 or TRBD2 (5 bases each). This CDR3 is 14 amino acids long. V lost 4 bases and J 6 bases, leaving 13 bases between the germline ends. This CDR3 is CASSSRDGFNEQFF. CDR3 DNA sequence: TGTGCCAGCAGTTCACGGGACGGTTTCAATGAGCAGTTCTTC.

As for this clonotype: A much larger clone is a single base away; this may be a read error. The chain couples TRBV7-2 to TRBJ2-7, with a tentative D call TRBD1 (5 bases). The CDR3 contains 12 residues. CDR1 SGHTA and CDR2 FQGNSA come from the germline V gene. The ends were cut back, 5 bases at V and 6 bases at J, with 11 bases in the middle. CDR3 DNA sequence: TGTGCCAGCAGCCAATATAGGGGCGAGCAGTACTTC. Protein sequence: CASSQYRGEQYF.